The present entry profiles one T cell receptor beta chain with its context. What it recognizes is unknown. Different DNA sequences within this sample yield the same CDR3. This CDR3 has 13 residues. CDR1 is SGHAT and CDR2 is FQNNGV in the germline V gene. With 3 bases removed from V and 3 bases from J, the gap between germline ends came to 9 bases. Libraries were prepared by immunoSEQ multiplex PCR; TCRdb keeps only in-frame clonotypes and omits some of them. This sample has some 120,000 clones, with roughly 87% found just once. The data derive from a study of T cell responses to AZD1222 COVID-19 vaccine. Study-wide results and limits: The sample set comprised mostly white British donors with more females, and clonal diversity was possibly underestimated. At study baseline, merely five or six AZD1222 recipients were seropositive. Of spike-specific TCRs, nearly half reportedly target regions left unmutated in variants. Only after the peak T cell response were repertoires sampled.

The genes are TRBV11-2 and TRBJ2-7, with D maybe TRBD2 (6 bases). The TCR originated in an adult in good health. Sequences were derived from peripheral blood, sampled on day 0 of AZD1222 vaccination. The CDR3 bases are TGTGCCAGCAGCTTGGGGACTCTCTACGAGCAGTACTTC. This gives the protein CASSLGTLYEQYF.